These 31 T cell receptor beta chains were sequenced from one sample in a study of neoadjuvant anti-PD-1 for oral cavity cancer. Clones were read by immunoSEQ multiplex PCR, and TCRdb kept only the in-frame ones, dropping some. This table has about 15,000 clones, roughly 70% appearing once. Sequenced material: PBMCs, taken before nivolumab (anti-PD-1) treatment. The receptors stem from a person between 40 and 85 years old with oral cavity squamous cell carcinoma.

V gene TRBV13 combines with J gene TRBJ1-4; tentatively, D is TRBD1 (6 bases). The CDR3 contains 12 residues. The germline V gene encodes CDR1 PRHDT and CDR2 FYEKMQ (reference sequence). Trimming took off 5 bases at V and 10 bases at J, with 11 bases between the two ends. Here the CDR3 DNA reads TGTGCCAGCAGCCCTGGGGGCCGAAAACTGTTTTTT. This codes for CASSPGGRKLFF. The full variable domain, its missing parts supplied by reference TRBV13 and TRBJ1-4, is AAGVIQSPRHLIKEKRETATLKCYPIPRHDTVYWYQQGPGQDPQFLISFYEKMQSDKGSIPDRFSAQQFSDYHSELNMSSLELGDSALYFCASSPGGRKLFFGSGTQLSVL.

The chain combines TRBV4-2 with TRBJ1-2, with a weak D call TRBD1 (6 bases). Trimming took off 4 bases at V and 0 bases at J, with 18 bases between the two ends. CDR1 LGHNA and CDR2 YNFKEQ come from the germline V gene. There are 17 residues in the CDR3. The CDR3 loop reads CASSPTTGTHPNYGYTF. The CDR3, as DNA: TGTGCCAGCAGCCCTACGACCGGGACACATCCTAACTATGGCTACACCTTC.

This clone has a handful of counts. The DNA for the CDR3 is TGCGCCAGGCTCCCGGGGGCTACCAATCAGCCCCAGCATTTT. The encoded protein is CARLPGATNQPQHF. The chain carries TRBV5-1 and TRBJ1-5, with a tentative D call TRBD1 (6 bases). V was cut by 8 bases and J by 3 bases, with 15 bases left in between. Germline assignment: CDR1 SGHRS and CDR2 YFSETQ. CDR3 length equals 14 residues.

Only a few counts were recorded for this clone. The chain combines TRBV19 with TRBJ1-5; D gene uncertain. This CDR3 spans 13 amino acids. Germline lookup yields CDR1 LNHDA and CDR2 SQIVND (reference sequence). Deletions cut 7 bases from V and 5 bases from J, with 12 bases between. The CDR3 loop reads CASKGAGYQPQHF. In DNA, the CDR3 is TGTGCCAGTAAGGGAGCGGGTTATCAGCCCCAGCATTTT. Variable domain in full (rest from reference TRBV19 and TRBJ1-5): DGGITQSPKYLFRKEGQNVTLSCEQNLNHDAMYWYRQDPGQGLRLIYYSQIVNDFQKGDIAEGYSVSREKKESFPLTVTSAQKNPTAFYLCASKGAGYQPQHFGDGTRLSIL.

V usage is TRBV27 and J usage is TRBJ1-5; the D is unclear. Per germline, CDR1 MNHEY and CDR2 SMNVEV (reference sequence). CDR3 length: 13 residues. The V gene lost 11 bases and the J gene lost 2 bases, with 13 bases spanning the gap. The CDR3 is CAAAPAGNQPQHF. CDR3 nucleotides: TGTGCCGCCGCCCCTGCCGGCAATCAGCCCCAGCATTTT.

The rearrangement links TRBV5-6 to TRBJ2-1; TRBD1 might be the D (5 bases). The V end lost 3 bases, the J end lost 5 bases, and 6 bases lay between the germline ends. This CDR3 contains 12 residues. In germline, CDR1 is SGHDT, CDR2 YYEEEE. CDR3 sequence (DNA): TGTGCCAGCAGCTCGACAGACAATGAGCAGTTCTTC. This encodes CASSSTDNEQFF.

The J gene is TRBJ2-6, the V gene TRBV28; the D is unclear. The V end lost 3 bases, the J end lost 0 bases, and 9 bases lay between the germline ends. Germline V gene data show CDR1 as MDHEN and CDR2 as SYDVKM. The CDR3 is 16 residues long. CDR3 nucleotides: TGTGCCAGCAGTTTGAGGCTGGTCTCTGGGGCCAACGTCCTGACTTTC. Amino acids: CASSLRLVSGANVLTF.

Here the CDR3 reads CASSLVSASGRDTQYF. The CDR3 DNA reads as TGTGCCAGCAGCTTAGTATCGGCTAGCGGGAGAGATACGCAGTATTTT. The J gene is TRBJ2-3, the V gene TRBV7-2, with TRBD2 identical over 10 bases. CDR3 length: 16 amino acids. Germline assignment: CDR1 SGHTA and CDR2 FQGNSA. The junction had 6 bases not matched to a gene; V was cut back by 1 base and J by 5 bases.

V and J are TRBV19 and TRBJ1-1; TRBD1 is a possible D gene (5 bases). The CDR3 extends over 12 amino acids. Trimming shortened V by 7 bases and J by 12 bases, and 18 bases separated the two germline ends. In germline, CDR1 is LNHDA, CDR2 SQIVND (reference sequence). Here the CDR3 DNA reads TGTGCCAGTACCCCAGGGCGGACTGGGACTTTCTTT. Translation gives CASTPGRTGTFF. Looking up the rest from reference TRBV19 and TRBJ1-1 gives the full variable domain: DGGITQSPKYLFRKEGQNVTLSCEQNLNHDAMYWYRQDPGQGLRLIYYSQIVNDFQKGDIAEGYSVSREKKESFPLTVTSAQKNPTAFYLCASTPGRTGTFFGQGTRLTVV.

The J gene is TRBJ2-3, the V gene TRBV7-8; the D gene is possibly TRBD2 (6 bases). The CDR3 length is 16 residues. With 5 bases removed from V and 0 bases from J, the gap between germline ends came to 15 bases. Per germline, CDR1 SGHVS and CDR2 FQNEAQ. The CDR3 spells CASSGLGGLSTDTQYF. CDR3 bases: TGTGCCAGCAGCGGCCTGGGGGGATTAAGCACAGATACGCAGTATTTT.

J is TRBJ1-2 and V is TRBV5-1; no definite D call. Trimming stripped 0 bases from V and 7 bases from J, with 13 bases between. CDR3 length: 14 amino acids. In germline, CDR1 is SGHRS, CDR2 YFSETQ. The CDR3 region has the DNA TGCGCCAGCAGCTTGGCTGGATATGGTCCTGGCTACACCTTC. Its translation: CASSLAGYGPGYTF.

V is TRBV10-3 and J is TRBJ2-1; D might be TRBD1 (5 bases). Per germline, CDR1 ENHRY and CDR2 SYGVKD. This CDR3 contains 13 residues. V lost 4 bases and J lost 5, with 9 bases in between. CDR3 nucleotides: TGTGCCATCAGTGGAAAAGGGGACAATGAGCAGTTCTTC. Its translation: CAISGKGDNEQFF.

This chain links TRBV5-1 with TRBJ2-7; TRBD1 matches at 8 bases. The CDR3 is made up of 15 amino acids. Trimming took 2 bases from V and 6 from J; bases not matched to a gene: 10. Germline CDR1 SGHRS, CDR2 YFSETQ. In DNA form, the CDR3 reads TGCGCCAGCAGCTTATGGGACAGGAGGACTCGCGAGCAGTACTTC. This translates into CASSLWDRRTREQYF.

The sample holds a few counts of this clone. Written as DNA, the CDR3 is TGTGCCTGGAGTGAGGGTTATGGCTACACCTTC. It yields the protein CAWSEGYGYTF. The chain uses TRBV30 and TRBJ1-2; D unclear. Germline lookup yields CDR1 GTSNPN and CDR2 SVGIG (reference sequence). The CDR3 loop spans 11 amino acids. The germline V and J ends were trimmed by 1 base and 5 bases, with 5 bases remaining between them.

The genes are TRBV9 and TRBJ2-1; 7 bases are a match to TRBD2. CDR3 length: 14 amino acids. V lost 3 bases and J lost 0; bases outside the gene matches: 0. Germline V lookup: CDR1 SGDLS, CDR2 YYNGEE. CDR3 sequence reads: CASSGTSSYNEQFF. In nucleotides, the CDR3 is TGTGCCAGCAGCGGGACTAGCTCCTACAATGAGCAGTTCTTC.

This chain links TRBV11-2 with TRBJ2-3; D gene unclear. This CDR3 spans 12 amino acids. The V gene's germline CDR1 is SGHAT and CDR2 FQNNGV. V shed 2 bases and J shed 2 bases, with 2 bases lying between them. The CDR3 DNA reads as TGTGCCAGCAGCTTATTCACAGATACGCAGTATTTT. This gives the protein CASSLFTDTQYF.

The chain links TRBV9 to TRBJ2-1; no definite D call. The CDR3 is 11 amino acids. The germline V and J ends were trimmed by 3 bases and 6 bases, with 4 bases remaining between them. CDR1 and CDR2 (germline): SGDLS, YYNGEE. CDR3 sequence (DNA): TGTGCCAGCAGCGAGAGCAATGAGCAGTTCTTC. As protein: CASSESNEQFF.

The chain is built from TRBV11-2 and TRBJ1-2; 10 positions agree with TRBD1. V shed 3 bases and J 2 bases; nucleotides not matched to a gene: 3. The CDR3 loop spans 15 amino acids. Germline lookup yields CDR1 SGHAT and CDR2 FQNNGV. This CDR3 reads CASSLDRGGNYGYTF. CDR3 DNA: TGTGCCAGCAGCTTGGACAGGGGGGGGAACTATGGCTACACCTTC. Full variable domain (outside the CDR3, taken from reference TRBV11-2 and TRBJ1-2): EAGVAQSPRYKIIEKRQSVAFWCNPISGHATLYWYQQILGQGPKLLIQFQNNGVVDDSQLPKDRFSAERLKGVDSTLKIQPAKLEDSAVYLCASSLDRGGNYGYTFGSGTRLTVV.

The gene calls are TRBV30 and TRBJ1-2; D is unclear. The germline V and J ends were trimmed by 4 bases and 5 bases, with 14 bases remaining between them. The CDR3 is 13 residues long. Germline CDR1 GTSNPN, CDR2 SVGIG (reference sequence). The chain's CDR3 is CAWMTSLGYGYTF. The CDR3 nucleotides read TGTGCCTGGATGACCAGTTTAGGGTATGGCTACACCTTC.

The chain uses TRBV6-6 and TRBJ2-2; no firm D call. Germline CDR1 MNHNY, CDR2 SVGAGI (reference sequence). The CDR3 contains 15 residues. The V gene lost 2 bases and the J gene lost 5 bases, with 12 bases spanning the gap. The CDR3 DNA is TGTGCCAGCAGTTACCAAGGCGAGCCAACCGGGGAGCTGTTTTTT. Protein product: CASSYQGEPTGELFF.

The V and J genes are TRBV5-1 and TRBJ2-7; 10 nucleotides line up with TRBD2. CDR1 is SGHRS, CDR2 YFSETQ, per germline. The CDR3 extends over 14 amino acids. V was clipped by 4 bases and J by 1 base; unmatched bases: 2. The CDR3 nucleotides read TGCGCCAGCAGCGGGACTAGCGCTTCCTACGAGCAGTACTTC. Residues: CASSGTSASYEQYF.

The chain employs TRBV19 and TRBJ2-7; D possibly corresponds to TRBD2 (6 bases). Germline values: CDR1 LNHDA, CDR2 SQIVND (reference sequence). The CDR3 sequence is 13 residues long. The V end lost 6 bases, the J end lost 2 bases, and 11 bases lay between the germline ends. For the CDR3, the DNA is TGTGCCAGTAGCCCGGGACTCCCCTACGAGCAGTACTTC. Residues: CASSPGLPYEQYF.

The chain employs TRBV11-2 and TRBJ2-1; D not resolved. V was clipped by 6 bases and J by 4 bases, with 7 bases between them. The CDR3 runs to 12 residues. Per the germline V gene, CDR1 is SGHAT and CDR2 is FQNNGV. As DNA, the CDR3 is TGTGCCAGCAGAAACCAATACAATGAGCAGTTCTTC. This sequence encodes CASRNQYNEQFF.

The chain links TRBV5-4 to TRBJ2-5; 10 bases agree with TRBD2. CDR3 size: 15 residues. V gave up 1 base and J gave up 1 base; unmatched junction bases: 1. Germline V gene sequence: CDR1 SGHNT, CDR2 YYREEE (reference sequence). The CDR3: CASSLSSGSQETQYF. The CDR3, as DNA: TGTGCCAGCAGCTTGTCTAGCGGGAGCCAAGAGACCCAGTACTTC.

The chain has TRBV7-6 and TRBJ2-1, with 10 bases lining up with TRBD1. The CDR3 is made up of 16 amino acids. Trimming removed 3 bases from V and 9 bases from J; junction bases left unmatched: 11. CDR1 and CDR2 (germline): SGHVS, FNYEAQ. CDR3 coding DNA: TGTGCCAGCAGCTTTGTGGACAGGGGGAGCCGGGGTGAGCAGTTCTTC. Translating gives CASSFVDRGSRGEQFF.

This chain joins TRBV5-1 and TRBJ2-1, with 9 nucleotides matching TRBD2. The CDR3 length is 20 residues. The J segment lost 3 bases and the V segment lost 3 bases, leaving 19 bases of the junction unmatched. CDR1 and CDR2 (germline): SGHRS, YFSETQ. Here the CDR3 reads CASSSPSPSGVRLNYNEQFF. The CDR3 DNA follows: TGCGCCAGCAGCTCCCCCTCACCTAGCGGGGTCCGTCTTAACTACAATGAGCAGTTCTTC.

This clone has just one count. V is TRBV7-9 and J is TRBJ2-1, with TRBD2 as a possible D gene (6 bases). Trimming removed 5 bases at V and 7 bases at J, with 15 bases between. The CDR3 extends over 14 amino acids. Looked up from germline, CDR1 is SEHNR and CDR2 is FQNEAQ (reference sequence). CDR3 in amino acids: CASSPRLVGNEQFF. The CDR3 DNA reads TGTGCCAGCAGCCCACGACTAGTGGGAAATGAGCAGTTCTTC.

CDR3 coding DNA: TGTGCCAGCAGTTACCCTGGGACAGGCGAAGCTTTCTTT. It yields the protein CASSYPGTGEAFF. The V and J genes are TRBV6-9 and TRBJ1-1, with 8 bases aligning to TRBD1. This CDR3 is built from 13 residues. The V and J ends lost 3 bases and 8 bases, in that order; junction bases with no gene match: 5. Germline V CDR1 and CDR2: MNHGY, SVAAGI.

The chain has TRBV7-9 and TRBJ1-5; D is unresolved. V shed 7 bases and J shed 3 bases, with 7 bases lying between them. The CDR3 consists of 12 residues. Germline V gene sequence: CDR1 SEHNR, CDR2 FQNEAQ (reference sequence). CDR3 in amino acids: CASNSPNQPQHF. The CDR3 DNA reads TGTGCCAGCAACTCTCCCAATCAGCCCCAGCATTTT.

The gene calls are TRBV4-1 and TRBJ2-7; the D call may be TRBD1 or TRBD2 (5 bases each). V lost 3 bases and J 2 bases, leaving 17 bases between the germline ends. The germline V gene has CDR1 MGHRA and CDR2 YSYEKL. The CDR3 covers 16 residues. DNA for the CDR3: TGCGCCAGCAGCCAGGGCCTCGGGGCGTCCACCTACGAGCAGTACTTC. This encodes CASSQGLGASTYEQYF.

The V and J genes are TRBV30 and TRBJ2-4; 7 bases are a match to TRBD1. The CDR3 covers 12 residues. Germline lookup yields CDR1 GTSNPN and CDR2 SVGIG (reference sequence). J was trimmed by 8 bases and V by 0 bases; bases with no gene match: 1. As DNA, the CDR3 is TGTGCCTGGAGTGTACAGGGGCACATTCAGTACTTC. This translates into CAWSVQGHIQYF.